This TCR beta chain comes out of a study of identical twins. General study points: For out-of-frame beta sequences, excess twin sharing was weaker. Twin sharing of out-of-frame TCR alpha was underestimated by models in monozygotic pairs.

Using its own MiXCR run on the 5' RACE reads, TCRdb lists one record per CDR3 protein. The sample records more than 200,000 distinct CDR3 sequences, around 9.6% being singletons. The germline V and J ends were trimmed by 5 bases and 0 bases, with 15 bases remaining between them. Germline V CDR1 and CDR2: SGHTA, FQGNSA. The CDR3 runs to 16 residues. In regard to this clonotype: Its antigen is as yet unknown.

Sample: memory (CD45RO+) T cells sorted from blood. The rearrangement joins TRBV7-2 to TRBJ2-3; perhaps D is TRBD1 or TRBD2 (5 bases each). This TCR derives from a woman younger than 35 in good health. The CDR3 sequence: CASSTHGAKSTDTQYF. The CDR3 bases are TGTGCCAGCAGCACCCACGGGGCAAAGAGCACAGATACGCAGTATTTT.